This TCR beta chain was profiled in a study of T cell responses to AZD1222 COVID-19 vaccine. Looking at the study overall: Pooled together were second doses at about 4 or about 12 weeks.

This table comes from immunoSEQ multiplex PCR, and its TCRdb copy is limited to in-frame clones, with some not included. Among some 130,000 clones listed, over 90% were seen once. Trimming took 5 bases from V and 3 from J, leaving 14 bases between them. Germline CDR1 is MNHEY and CDR2 is SVGEGT. The CDR3 consists of 14 residues. As regards this clone: Its antigen is not identified.

Study outcomes and limitations: Dominant at 160-218 and 743-854, vaccine-associated CD4 TCRs also spanned spike. Rises in breadth and depth of Spike-specific TCRs came after two AZD1222 doses.

This chain uses TRBV6-2 or TRBV6-3 with TRBJ2-7; D is perhaps TRBD2 (6 bases). This clonotype was sampled from an adult in good health. The sample here was peripheral blood, taken on day 0 of AZD1222 vaccination. The chain's CDR3 is CASSPRLGLYEQYF. CDR3 coding DNA: TGTGCCAGCAGTCCCCGACTAGGACTCTACGAGCAGTACTTC.